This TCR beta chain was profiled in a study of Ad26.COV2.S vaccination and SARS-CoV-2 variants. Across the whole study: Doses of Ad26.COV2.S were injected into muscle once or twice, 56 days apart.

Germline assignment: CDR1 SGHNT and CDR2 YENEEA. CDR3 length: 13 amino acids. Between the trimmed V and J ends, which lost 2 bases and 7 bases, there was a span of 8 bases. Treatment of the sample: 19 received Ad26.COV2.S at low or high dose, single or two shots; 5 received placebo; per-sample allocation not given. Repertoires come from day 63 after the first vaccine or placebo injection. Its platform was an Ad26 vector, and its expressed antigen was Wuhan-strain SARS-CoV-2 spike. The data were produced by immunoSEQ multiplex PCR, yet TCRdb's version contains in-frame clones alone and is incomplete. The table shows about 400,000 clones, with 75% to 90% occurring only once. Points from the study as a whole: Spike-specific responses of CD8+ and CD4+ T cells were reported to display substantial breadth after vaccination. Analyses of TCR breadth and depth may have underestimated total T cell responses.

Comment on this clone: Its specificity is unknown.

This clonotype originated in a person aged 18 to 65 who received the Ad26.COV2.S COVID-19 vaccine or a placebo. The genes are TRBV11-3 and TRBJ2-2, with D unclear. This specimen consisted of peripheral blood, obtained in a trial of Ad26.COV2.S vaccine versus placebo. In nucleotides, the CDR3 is TGTGCCAGCAGCTTATGGACGGGCGGGGAGCTGTTTTTT. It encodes CASSLWTGGELFF.